One sample yielded the 27 T cell receptor beta chains listed below, sequenced in a study of T cells in Graves' hyperthyroidism and ophthalmopathy. What was amplified from RNA transcripts were TCR beta CDR3 regions. The TCR CDR3 was amplified in a first-round RT-PCR using the HTBI primer set. MiXCR, run by TCRdb on the multiplex PCR reads, gives a single entry per CDR3 protein. The profile covers roughly 400,000 distinct CDR3 sequences, with 15% to 19% appearing a single time and roughly 25% taken by the ten largest. What was sequenced was blood. These receptors came from a woman aged 18-30 years with Graves' hyperthyroidism that later progressed to Graves' ophthalmopathy.

The chain's CDR3 is CASSLGKGAKGYNEQFF. CDR3 nucleotides: TGTGCCAGCAGCTTAGGTAAGGGGGCGAAAGGCTACAATGAGCAGTTCTTC. V usage is TRBV11-2 and J usage is TRBJ2-1; 7 nucleotides line up with TRBD1. In germline, CDR1 is SGHAT, CDR2 FQNNGV. V lost 1 base to trimming and J lost 3 bases; unmatched junction nucleotides: 9. The CDR3 extends over 17 amino acids.

The chain is built from TRBV7-9 and TRBJ2-3; no clear D gene. Trimming took 2 bases from V and 0 from J, leaving 9 bases between them. The germline V gene encodes CDR1 SEHNR and CDR2 FQNEAQ (reference sequence). The CDR3 loop spans 15 amino acids. The CDR3 loop is CASSLMIASTDTQYF. CDR3 sequence (DNA): TGTGCCAGCAGCTTAATGATCGCTAGCACAGATACGCAGTATTTT. Full variable domain (outside the CDR3, taken from reference TRBV7-9 and TRBJ2-3): DTGVSQNPRHKITKRGQNVTFRCDPISEHNRLYWYRQTLGQGPEFLTYFQNEAQLEKSRLLSDRFSAERPKGSFSTLEIQRTEQGDSAMYLCASSLMIASTDTQYFGPGTRLTVL.

At least ten counts were recorded for this clonotype. V is TRBV28 and J is TRBJ2-1; D is possibly TRBD2 (5 bases). The CDR3 is 17 amino acids. Between the trimmed V and J ends, which lost 1 base and 3 bases, there was a span of 16 bases. CDR1 is MDHEN, CDR2 SYDVKM, per germline. CDR3 in amino acids: CASSLFPADYDYNEQFF. For the CDR3, the DNA is TGTGCCAGCAGTTTATTCCCCGCAGACTACGACTACAATGAGCAGTTCTTC.

J is TRBJ2-1 and V is TRBV7-9, with TRBD2 matching 12 bases. Trimming cost V 8 bases and J 6 bases; bases outside gene matches: 5. The CDR3 runs to 14 residues. Germline CDR1 is SEHNR and CDR2 is FQNEAQ (reference sequence). The DNA of the CDR3 is TGTGCCAGCGGGCTAGCGGGAGGGGGCAATGAGCAGTTCTTC. Translating gives CASGLAGGGNEQFF.

This clonotype was seen ten or more times. The chain links TRBV5-1 to TRBJ2-3; 9 bases are a match to TRBD1. V was clipped by 1 base and J by 0 bases; unmatched bases: 12. CDR1 is SGHRS, CDR2 YFSETQ, per germline. This CDR3 comprises 19 residues. DNA of the CDR3: TGCGCCAGCAGCTTGACAGGGGGCGCTTTAGCGGCCAGCACAGATACGCAGTATTTT. Residues: CASSLTGGALAASTDTQYF.

This clonotype was counted only a few times. This chain uses TRBV6-2 or TRBV6-3 with TRBJ2-2; TRBD2 matches at 10 bases. The CDR3 consists of 19 residues. Germline loops: CDR1 MNHEY, CDR2 SVGEGT. The trim removed 6 bases at V and 6 bases at J, leaving 19 bases unmatched. CDR3 loop: CASSSPMGLAGVGAGELFF. The CDR3 nucleotides read TGTGCCAGCAGCTCCCCCATGGGGCTAGCGGGAGTCGGGGCCGGGGAGCTGTTTTTT.

This clonotype was seen many times. The V and J genes are TRBV30 and TRBJ2-7; D not certain. The V gene's germline CDR1 is GTSNPN and CDR2 SVGIG (reference sequence). Trimming stripped 5 bases from V and 2 bases from J, with 13 bases between. This CDR3 is 13 amino acids long. The CDR3 loop is CAWQNRTTYEQYF. For the CDR3, the DNA is TGTGCCTGGCAGAACAGAACCACCTACGAGCAGTACTTC.

The chain couples TRBV4-3 to TRBJ2-5; no clear D gene. The CDR3 is made up of 18 amino acids. Germline V gene lookup returns CDR1 LGHNA and CDR2 YSLEER. V was cut by 2 bases and J by 0 bases, with 19 bases left in between. The CDR3 reads CASSQRRFHGTNQETQYF. DNA of the CDR3: TGCGCCAGCAGCCAACGAAGATTCCATGGAACTAACCAAGAGACCCAGTACTTC.

This clonotype was observed at least ten times. This sequence joins TRBV28 and TRBJ2-7, with TRBD1 as a possible D gene (6 bases). This CDR3 spans 14 amino acids. Germline V CDR1 and CDR2: MDHEN, SYDVKM. V shed 4 bases and J shed 4 bases, with 14 bases lying between them. The CDR3 reads CASSSGDTMYEQYF. The DNA for the CDR3 is TGTGCCAGCAGTTCCGGGGACACCATGTACGAGCAGTACTTC.

This clonotype was detected only a few times. V gene TRBV6-4 combines with J gene TRBJ1-6; 8 nucleotides match TRBD1. This CDR3 has 14 amino acids. Germline V CDR1 and CDR2: MRHNA, SNTAGT. Trimming cost V 2 bases and J 7 bases; bases outside gene matches: 1. CDR3 DNA sequence: TGTGCCAGCAGTGACGGGACAGGAAATTCACCCCTCCACTTT. Translation gives CASSDGTGNSPLHF.

This clonotype was recorded at least ten times. V and J are TRBV5-1 and TRBJ2-1; possible D gene TRBD2, 5 bases. Trimming pared 0 bases from V and 9 bases from J, leaving 13 bases between. Germline CDR1 SGHRS, CDR2 YFSETQ. The CDR3 covers 14 residues. CDR3 in DNA: TGCGCCAGCAGCTTGGCTCGGGTTGAGGGTGAGCAGTTCTTC. Translating gives CASSLARVEGEQFF.

V usage is TRBV4-2 and J usage is TRBJ1-1, with TRBD1 matching over 9 bases. The ends lost 10 bases at V and 1 base at J; junction bases unmatched: 10. The V gene's germline CDR1 is LGHNA and CDR2 YNFKEQ. The CDR3 spans 15 residues. The CDR3 is CATIGTGKKNTEAFF. The CDR3 nucleotides read TGTGCCACGATCGGGACAGGGAAAAAGAACACTGAAGCTTTCTTT.

This clonotype was counted only a few times. The J gene is TRBJ2-3, the V gene TRBV19; D tentatively fits TRBD1 or TRBD2 (6 bases each). Germline V gene lookup returns CDR1 LNHDA and CDR2 SQIVND (reference sequence). V lost 6 bases, J lost 0 bases, and 16 bases lay in between. The CDR3 has 16 amino acids. As DNA, the CDR3 is TGTGCCAGTAGGGAGAGGGGGGCGACTAGCACAGATACGCAGTATTTT. Translation: CASRERGATSTDTQYF.

This clonotype turned up a few times. V and J are TRBV20-1 and TRBJ1-2; D may be TRBD1 (6 bases). The CDR3 consists of 13 residues. Trimming left V 6 bases short and J 5 bases short, with 16 bases between. The germline CDR1 and CDR2 sequences are DFQATT and SNEGSKA (reference sequence). CDR3 nucleotide sequence: TGCAGTGCCACGCTTCCGGACAGATATGGCTACACCTTC. Its translation is CSATLPDRYGYTF.

This clonotype has ten or more counts. This chain links TRBV9 with TRBJ2-5; a weak D match, TRBD1 (6 bases). Germline V gene sequence: CDR1 SGDLS, CDR2 YYNGEE. Deletions cut 3 bases from V and 1 base from J, with 13 bases between. The CDR3 has 15 residues. The CDR3 loop is CASSDLPQGQETQYF. In nucleotides, the CDR3 is TGTGCCAGCAGCGACCTACCACAGGGCCAAGAGACCCAGTACTTC.

V is TRBV2 and J is TRBJ2-5; 12 nucleotides agree with TRBD2. CDR3 length: 12 residues. V lost 6 bases, J lost 11 bases, and 4 bases stayed unmatched. CDR1 and CDR2 from the germline V gene are SNHLY and FYNNEI. DNA for the CDR3: TGTGCCAGCAGGGGACTAGCGGGTAGTCAGTACTTC. Translation gives CASRGLAGSQYF.

This clonotype was observed a handful of times. This chain uses TRBV6-1 with TRBJ2-5, with D perhaps matching TRBD2 (5 bases). Between the trimmed V and J ends, which lost 7 bases and 4 bases, there was a span of 10 bases. The CDR3 totals 12 residues. Germline CDR1 is MNHNS and CDR2 is SASEGT. CDR3 DNA: TGTGCCAGCACTCGGGGTCTAGAGACCCAGTACTTC. It encodes CASTRGLETQYF.

Note on this clonotype: The germline gene is not matched at one end of the junction; a read error may be the cause. The rearrangement uses TRBV7-7 and TRBJ2-1; 11 nucleotides agree with TRBD2. In germline, CDR1 is SSHAT, CDR2 FNYEAQ (reference sequence). The CDR3 is 16 amino acids. In DNA, the CDR3 is TGTGCTAGCAGCTTAGATCTAGCGGGAGGTCGGAATGAGCAGTTCTTC. Residues: CASSLDLAGGRNEQFF.

This clonotype was observed at least ten times. The J gene is TRBJ1-4, the V gene TRBV7-8, with 7 bases that match TRBD1. The germline gives CDR1 SGHVS, CDR2 FQNEAQ. The trim removed 1 base at V and 8 bases at J, leaving 7 bases unmatched. This CDR3 has 15 amino acids. CDR3 nucleotides: TGTGCCAGCAGCTTAGTTCCAGGGGGGAGGGAAAAACTGTTTTTT. Its protein is CASSLVPGGREKLFF.

The chain recombines TRBV30 with TRBJ2-2; TRBD2 agrees at 12 bases. J lost 3 bases, V lost 2 bases, and 1 base had no gene match. The germline gives CDR1 GTSNPN, CDR2 SVGIG (reference sequence). The CDR3 is 15 residues long. Written as DNA, the CDR3 is TGTGCCTGGAGTAGACTAGCGGGAGACACCGGGGAGCTGTTTTTT. This codes for CAWSRLAGDTGELFF.

In this sample, this clonotype turned up a few times. The CDR3: CATTVGTSGYNEQFF. As DNA, the CDR3 is TGTGCCACTACGGTAGGGACTAGCGGATACAATGAGCAGTTCTTC. J is TRBJ2-1 and V is TRBV6-1, with 11 nucleotides matching TRBD2. Germline V CDR1 and CDR2: MNHNS, SASEGT. V trimming: 10 bases; J trimming: 4 bases; junction bases outside the gene matches: 9. This CDR3 has 15 amino acids.

This clonotype was recorded many times. CDR3 coding DNA: TGTGCCAGCAGACCCAGGGGGTTCGAGACCCAGTACTTC. This codes for CASRPRGFETQYF. The rearrangement links TRBV28 to TRBJ2-5, with 7 bases aligning to TRBD1. The CDR3 sequence is 13 residues long. V was clipped by 6 bases and J by 5 bases; unmatched bases: 6. Germline assignment: CDR1 MDHEN and CDR2 SYDVKM.

This clonotype was picked up many times. The chain is built from TRBV7-8 and TRBJ1-5, with 7 bases lining up with TRBD1. Germline trimming cut 3 bases from V and 6 bases from J; bases unmatched to any gene: 5. The CDR3 length is 14 residues. The germline gives CDR1 SGHVS, CDR2 FQNEAQ. CDR3 in amino acids: CASSLEGASQPQHF. In DNA form, the CDR3 reads TGTGCCAGCAGCTTGGAGGGGGCGAGTCAGCCCCAGCATTTT.

This clonotype was seen only a few times. This sequence joins TRBV6-1 and TRBJ1-2; 7 nucleotides align to TRBD1. The CDR3 extends over 15 amino acids. In germline, CDR1 is MNHNS, CDR2 SASEGT. V dropped 5 bases and J dropped 4; count of bases not matched to a gene: 10. CDR3 in amino acids: CASSQLETGIYGYTF. The CDR3 DNA is TGTGCCAGCAGTCAACTAGAGACAGGGATCTATGGCTACACCTTC.

This clonotype was counted many times. V usage is TRBV27 and J usage is TRBJ2-3; D is unclear. The V gene lost 4 bases and the J gene lost 3 bases, with 8 bases spanning the gap. Germline V gives CDR1 MNHEY, CDR2 SMNVEV (reference sequence). This CDR3 is 13 amino acids long. Here the CDR3 DNA reads TGTGCCAGCAGTTGGTATAGAACAGATACGCAGTATTTT. Translated: CASSWYRTDTQYF.

This clonotype was recorded at least ten times. The V call is TRBV28, the J call TRBJ1-2, with D possibly being TRBD1 (6 bases). The germline CDR1 and CDR2 sequences are MDHEN and SYDVKM. The CDR3 totals 14 residues. Trimming pared 3 bases from V and 4 bases from J, leaving 12 bases between. The CDR3 loop is CASSLDSFGYGYTF. In DNA, the CDR3 is TGTGCCAGCAGTTTGGACAGCTTCGGCTATGGCTACACCTTC.

This clonotype was seen ten or more times. This chain connects TRBV20-1 to TRBJ2-5; no clear D gene. The CDR3 sequence is 13 residues long. Trimming left V 1 base short and J 5 bases short, with 11 bases between. The germline V gene encodes CDR1 DFQATT and CDR2 SNEGSKA (reference sequence). The CDR3 is CSARAAGTETQYF. CDR3 DNA sequence: TGCAGTGCTAGAGCAGCAGGAACGGAGACCCAGTACTTC.